This T cell receptor (beta chain) is drawn from a study of vaccination and CD4 T cells after COVID-19. Cultured CD4+ T cell DNA was sequenced using the Oncomine TCR Beta short-read assay. TCRdb ran MiXCR on the PCR reads and lists one entry per CDR3 protein. The table lists about 14,000 distinct CDR3 sequences, 78% of them singletons, with roughly 8.8% in the top ten. Treatment denoted: approximately nine-day PBMC culture with coronavirus spike peptide pools or control peptides (ViraFEST assay). Before TCRs were sequenced, ViraFEST expanded antigen-specific T cells with peptide pools. Of note for this clonotype: No antigen is known for it.

This material consisted of CD4+ T cells from blood, cultured in vitro, taken after SARS-CoV-2 vaccination. This receptor was obtained from a human donor who received a COVID-19 vaccine.

DNA of the CDR3: TGTGCCAGCAGTTTAGACACCTTCTACGAGCAGTACTTC. Translated, it gives CASSLDTFYEQYF. This chain uses TRBV12-3 or TRBV12-4 with TRBJ2-7; D is uncertain. Trimming removed 1 base from V and 3 bases from J, with 7 bases in between. The CDR3 sequence is 13 residues long.